This T cell receptor (beta chain) was retrieved from a study of blood T cell repertoires in COVID-19. Background on the study: Collection of acute and convalescent COVID-19 samples took place in the United States, Italy and Spain. T cells, B-cell-depleted T cells, or PBMCs provided the cDNA or gDNA that served as material.

Per the germline V gene, CDR1 is MRHNA and CDR2 is SNTAGT. V lost 0 bases and J 4 bases, leaving 6 bases between the germline ends. The CDR3 loop spans 13 amino acids. This clone was counted between two and nine times. In the authors' methods: Estimation of nucleated cell counts was performed using reference gene primer amplification. Assay used: immunoSEQ multiplex PCR; TCRdb lists only in-frame clones, some missing. The DNA gave D and trimming, while V, J and clone size come from that table. Of about 140,000 clones in the sample, about 91% are singletons; the top ten hold roughly 28%. This TCR came from a human donor in a cohort sampled during active COVID-19. This rearrangement joins TRBV6-4 to TRBJ1-1, with D uncertain. Specimen: peripheral blood. The CDR3 DNA reads TGTGCCAGCAGTGACTCGTTCGGCACTGAAGCTTTCTTT. This codes for CASSDSFGTEAFF.